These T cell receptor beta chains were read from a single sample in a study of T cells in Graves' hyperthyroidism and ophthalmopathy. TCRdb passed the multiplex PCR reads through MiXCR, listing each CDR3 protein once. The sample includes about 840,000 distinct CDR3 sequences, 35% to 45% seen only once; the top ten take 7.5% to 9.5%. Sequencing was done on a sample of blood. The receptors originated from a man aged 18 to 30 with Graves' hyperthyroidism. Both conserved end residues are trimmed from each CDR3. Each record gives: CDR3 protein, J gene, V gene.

ASSEAGTGDGYT | TRBJ1-2 | TRBV7-2
ASNRDRDGGELF | TRBJ2-2 | TRBV10-1
ASSWGDGKAF | TRBJ1-1 | TRBV5-8
ASSLIATSGLSYEQY | TRBJ2-7 | TRBV7-9
ASIARGNEQY | TRBJ2-7 | TRBV7-8
ASSLTRAVT | TRBJ2-6 | TRBV7-9
SARPSGDTEAF | TRBJ1-1 | TRBV20-1
ASSVGSGDYNEQF | TRBJ2-1 | TRBV9
ASSQDRGQSSYNSPLH | TRBJ1-6 | TRBV9
ASRSEGDQPQH | TRBJ1-5 | TRBV2
ASSSKGTHPYEQY | TRBJ2-7 | TRBV28
ASSPPRGGYEQY | TRBJ2-7 | TRBV7-8
SANGQGYNSPLH | TRBJ1-6 | TRBV29-1
ASSARQSGELF | TRBJ2-2 | TRBV12-3/TRBV12-4
ATQPRSGANVLT | TRBJ2-6 | TRBV24-1
ASSLGEGHT | TRBJ1-2 | TRBV12-3/TRBV12-4
ASSLVTRQGDTEAF | TRBJ1-1 | TRBV11-2
SARDPPQGVKLF | TRBJ1-1 | TRBV20-1
ASSFNAAHGYT | TRBJ1-2 | TRBV12-3/TRBV12-4
ASSPFAVSYEQY | TRBJ2-7 | TRBV7-9
ASSQVISGGAYEQY | TRBJ2-7 | TRBV4-1
GVGPGREKLF | TRBJ1-4 | TRBV29-1
ASSYEAGSYT | TRBJ1-2 | TRBV7-9
ASRRADEAYGYT | TRBJ1-2 | TRBV2
SGAGWNTEA | TRBJ2-6 | TRBV29-1
ASSLWDRGAEQY | TRBJ2-7 | TRBV7-9
ASRRASGANVLT | TRBJ2-6 | TRBV2
ASSSGDGGDEQY | TRBJ2-7 | TRBV5-1
ARNRDQGEKLF | TRBJ1-4 | TRBV2
ASSVGLAEETQY | TRBJ2-5 | TRBV19
ASRKSDRAIEQY | TRBJ2-7 | TRBV19
ASSTRQAYNSPLH | TRBJ1-6 | TRBV12-3/TRBV12-4
ASRGTGANYGYT | TRBJ1-2 | TRBV12-3/TRBV12-4
ASSQVSGSHEQY | TRBJ2-7 | TRBV4-1